These 8 T cell receptor beta chains were all obtained from the same sample, sequenced in a study of spatial heterogeneity in lung cancer. In TCRdb, the 5' RACE reads were re-called with MiXCR into one record per CDR3 protein. The sample consists of some 120,000 distinct CDR3 sequences, 12% of them appearing once. Time point here: blood at routine non-recurrence follow-up after resection. Whole RNA was taken from tumor, nontumor lung or frozen PBMC; it was then sequenced unsorted. Sequencing was performed on PBMCs, taken at follow-up. Receptors were obtained from a male donor with early-stage non-small cell lung cancer.

This clonotype was detected a few times. The V and J genes are TRBV28 and TRBJ1-2; D remains unclear. Trimming shortened V by 10 bases and J by 4 bases, and 13 bases separated the two germline ends. The CDR3 runs to 12 residues. The germline gives CDR1 MDHEN, CDR2 SYDVKM. The CDR3 spells CATEAWGYGYTF. The CDR3 DNA reads as TGTGCCACCGAGGCCTGGGGCTATGGCTACACCTTC.

This clonotype was counted many times. The chain carries TRBV6-2 or TRBV6-3 and TRBJ1-5; D ambiguous. The germline V gene has CDR1 MNHEY and CDR2 SVGEGT. The CDR3 contains 15 residues. Trimming stripped 2 bases from V and 0 bases from J, with 8 bases between. In DNA form, the CDR3 reads TGTGCCAGCAGTTACGAGAGGCTTAGCAATCAGCCCCAGCATTTT. It yields the protein CASSYERLSNQPQHF.

This clonotype was counted many times. The gene calls are TRBV20-1 and TRBJ2-1, with 13 nucleotides matching TRBD2. This CDR3 is built from 14 residues. J was trimmed by 4 bases and V by 6 bases; bases with no gene match: 3. Germline CDR1 DFQATT, CDR2 SNEGSKA (reference sequence). The CDR3 nucleotides read TGCAGTGCAAAGACTAGCGGGGGGTACAATGAGCAGTTCTTC. The encoded protein is CSAKTSGGYNEQFF.

This sequence joins TRBV27 and TRBJ2-1; possibly TRBD1 for D (6 bases). Looked up from germline, CDR1 is MNHEY and CDR2 is SMNVEV (reference sequence). The CDR3 runs to 15 residues. Trimming took off 5 bases at V and 4 bases at J, with 15 bases between the two ends. The CDR3 region is CASSPYRDTYNEQFF. CDR3 DNA sequence: TGTGCCAGCAGTCCATACAGGGACACATACAATGAGCAGTTCTTC.

The table lists this clonotype with a few counts. This rearrangement joins TRBV7-2 to TRBJ2-7, with D possibly being TRBD2 (5 bases). With 5 bases removed from V and 4 bases from J, the gap between germline ends came to 18 bases. Germline loops: CDR1 SGHTA, CDR2 FQGNSA. This CDR3 contains 15 residues. The CDR3 DNA sequence: TGTGCCAGCAGCCCCGGGCCCGGGGATGGGTACGAGCAGTACTTC. Protein sequence: CASSPGPGDGYEQYF. The full variable domain, in which reference TRBV7-2 and TRBJ2-7 provide the parts outside the CDR3, is GAGVSQSPSNKVTEKGKDVELRCDPISGHTALYWYRQSLGQGLEFLIYFQGNSAPDKSGLPSDRFSAERTGGSVSTLTIQRTQQEDSAVYLCASSPGPGDGYEQYFGPGTRLTVT.

J is TRBJ2-5 and V is TRBV6-5, with D perhaps TRBD2 (6 bases). The CDR3 is made up of 18 amino acids. Germline lookup yields CDR1 MNHEY and CDR2 SVGAGI. The germline V and J ends were trimmed by 4 bases and 2 bases, with 23 bases remaining between them. The CDR3 spells CASSCGIFGVRFQETQYF. The CDR3 bases are TGTGCCAGCAGTTGCGGGATTTTCGGGGTCCGGTTTCAAGAGACCCAGTACTTC.

This clonotype has more than one count but fewer than ten. The J gene is TRBJ2-1, the V gene TRBV20-1; the match to TRBD2 covers 9 bases. The CDR3 length is 11 residues. Germline trimming cut 3 bases from V and 10 bases from J; bases unmatched to any gene: 1. Germline CDR1 is DFQATT and CDR2 is SNEGSKA (reference sequence). The CDR3 DNA is TGCAGTGCTAGGCTAGCGGGGGAGCAGTTCTTC. It yields the protein CSARLAGEQFF.

This clonotype was observed a few times. V and J are TRBV29-1 and TRBJ1-2, with D uncertain. There are 11 residues in the CDR3. V lost 7 bases and J 5 bases, leaving 11 bases between the germline ends. CDR1 is SQVTM and CDR2 is ANQGSEA in the germline V gene. DNA of the CDR3: TGCAGCGATACCTACCTGTATGGCTACACCTTC. Protein product: CSDTYLYGYTF.